This T cell receptor (beta chain) was sequenced during a study of cytomegalovirus exposure and HLA in healthy donors (dated by TCRdb to the late 2010s). Background on the whole study: According to a later analysis, the 120 or so validation repertoires were produced on the same platform as the roughly 720 repertoires of the first cohort. The study aimed to test whether cataloging public T cell receptors could reveal signatures of past pathogen exposure. Besides the first cohort of 500 to 700 subjects, a separate validation cohort made up of over 95 different subjects was used. High-throughput TCR immunosequencing, statistical association of individual TCRs with disease status, and machine learning were combined to predict cytomegalovirus infection status.

A few counts support this clone. Its antigen target is currently unknown. Base qualities are not at hand, and no much larger clone is one base apart. Library preparation employed the immunoSEQ multiplex PCR assay. Processing in the source paper ran as follows. A statistical classification framework was built for diagnosing cytomegalovirus status from the catalog of TCR beta chain sequences. As stored in TCRdb, this immuneACCESS dataset retains in-frame rearrangements with V and J assigned. A fraction of the clones does not appear; measured against another copy, unresolved V genes explain less than half of the discrepancy, and the remainder lacks a known reason. The V and J calls and clone size were taken over from that table, and D and trimming were inferred from the DNA. The sample table holds 150,000 to 200,000 clones, of which about 81% were seen once. Around 1.2% of the sample belongs to the ten largest clones.

General findings and caveats noted by the study authors: A later analysis had no HLA typing for the validation cohort, so co-occurrence there was scored across all 110 or so repertoires. The authors suggested that the approach could potentially be generalized to other disease states and immunological phenotypes. Subsequent analysis determined that TCRs grouped into clusters in the first cohort also showed a tendency toward co-occurrence across the roughly 120 validation repertoires, and roughly 94% of cluster scores exceeded 0. Three of the identified cytomegalovirus-associated TCR beta chains were confirmed in vitro to be specific for cytomegalovirus antigens. Cytomegalovirus status was reported to be diagnosed by the classifier with high specificity and sensitivity in both the original and validation cohorts. In the study, 164 TCR beta chains were listed as associated with cytomegalovirus. Across donors, most TCR sequences were observed very rarely, whereas some public TCRs were present in many individuals.

The donors were included in the validation cohort of some 110 subjects, a group kept apart from the approximately 700-subject first cohort. The CDR1 and CDR2 encoded by the germline V gene (reference sequence) are MNHEY and SMNVEV. The germline ends are 13 bases apart after V is trimmed by 7 bases and J by 0 bases. The CDR3 goes from the cysteine to the phenylalanine over 14 residues. The only DNA kept is the CDR3, 42 bases in frame from the first base. The chain is made from TRBV27 and TRBJ2-7, with the D gene too uncertain to name. Sequencing was carried out using PBMCs. The origin of this receptor is a woman in her thirties in good health and CMV-seronegative. The CDR3 amino acid sequence is: CASTPYPSSYEQYF. The base sequence is TGTGCCAGCACACCGTACCCTAGCTCCTACGAGCAGTACTTC.